The sequence of this T cell receptor (beta chain) was determined in a study of CD8 T cells in ankylosing spondylitis. This clonotype was recorded at least ten times. Its cognate antigen is unknown. Quantitative 5'-RACE with molecular barcodes was used to make the TCR beta libraries. MiXCR, run by TCRdb on the 5' RACE reads, gives a single entry per CDR3 protein. Found here are around 890,000 distinct CDR3 sequences, roughly 10% of them singletons; the top ten hold less than 0.65%. The CDR3 is made up of 12 amino acids. Per the germline V gene, CDR1 is SQVTM and CDR2 is ANQGSEA. V shed 7 bases and J 5 bases; nucleotides not matched to a gene: 3. Broader study findings: CD8+ by phenotype, disease-linked clones were relatively rare in peripheral blood. Made up of 7 to 9 highly homologous variants, a TCR beta motif appeared characteristic of ankylosing spondylitis blood. Some motif variants were previously reported in reactive arthritis synovial fluid and blood. Significantly higher representation of disease-linked clones was reported for matched ankylosing spondylitis synovial fluid.

The sequencing input was blood, either unsorted or a sorted T cell fraction (not recorded which). V is TRBV29-1 and J is TRBJ2-7; 12 bases agree with TRBD1. The receptor's source is a male donor with ankylosing spondylitis. The CDR3 here is CSAGTGGDEQYF. The CDR3, as DNA: TGCAGCGCCGGGACAGGGGGCGACGAGCAGTACTTC.